The 26 T cell receptor beta chains below all came from one sample that was sequenced in a study of radiotherapy plus CTLA-4 blockade in lung cancer. Only in-frame clones appear in the TCRdb table, and some are missing; sequencing was by immunoSEQ multiplex PCR. The profile covers about 67,000 clones, with roughly three quarters appearing a single time and more than 15% taken by the ten largest. This specimen consisted of peripheral blood, obtained from a patient treated with radiotherapy plus ipilimumab. These receptors were obtained from a human donor with non-small cell lung cancer whose response to radiotherapy plus ipilimumab could not be evaluated. Some clones in this sample may be carry-over from other donors' samples.

This clone has a handful of counts. The chain joins TRBV16 to TRBJ1-1; tentative D call: TRBD1 (5 bases). Per germline, CDR1 KGHSY and CDR2 FQNENV. This CDR3 has 16 residues. Trimming left V 2 bases short and J 0 bases short, with 13 bases between. CDR3 region: CASSQRTPRVNTEAFF. The CDR3 DNA reads TGTGCCAGCAGCCAACGAACACCCAGGGTGAACACTGAAGCTTTCTTT. The whole variable domain, remainder taken from reference TRBV16 and TRBJ1-1, is GEEVAQTPKHLVRGEGQKAKLYCAPIKGHSYVFWYQQVLKNEFKFLISFQNENVFDETGMPKERFSAKCLPNSPCSLEIQATKLEDSAVYFCASSQRTPRVNTEAFFGQGTRLTVV.

This chain joins TRBV9 and TRBJ1-1; the D is unclear. V lost 0 bases and J 10 bases, leaving 13 bases between the germline ends. This CDR3 has 13 residues. Germline V gene sequence: CDR1 SGDLS, CDR2 YYNGEE. CDR3 sequence reads: CASSVGGGSGAFF. As DNA, the CDR3 is TGTGCCAGCAGCGTAGGAGGAGGTTCGGGAGCTTTCTTT.

The chain combines TRBV30 with TRBJ1-6; D possibly corresponds to TRBD1 (6 bases). Trimming left V 3 bases short and J 7 bases short, with 16 bases between. The CDR3 has 15 residues. Germline CDR1 GTSNPN, CDR2 SVGIG (reference sequence). CDR3 DNA: TGTGCCTGGAGCGTACTACAGGGTGGGAATTCACCCCTCCACTTT. This sequence encodes CAWSVLQGGNSPLHF. Full variable domain (outside the CDR3, taken from reference TRBV30 and TRBJ1-6): SQTIHQWPATLVQPVGSPLSLECTVEGTSNPNLYWYRQAAGRGLQLLFYSVGIGQISSEVPQNLSASRPQDRQFILSSKKLLLSDSGFYLCAWSVLQGGNSPLHFGNGTRLTVT.

The chain has TRBV6-5 and TRBJ2-6; perhaps TRBD1 as D (6 bases). This CDR3 is built from 15 residues. Germline CDR1 MNHEY, CDR2 SVGAGI. Trimming removed 5 bases from V and 4 bases from J, with 12 bases in between. This chain's CDR3 is CASSLGGTGANVLTF. The CDR3 DNA reads TGTGCCAGCAGTCTAGGGGGAACCGGGGCCAACGTCCTGACTTTC.

The genes are TRBV28 and TRBJ2-3; TRBD2 agrees at 12 bases. V lost 5 bases, J lost 0 bases, and 6 bases stayed unmatched. CDR1 MDHEN and CDR2 SYDVKM come from the germline V gene. CDR3 size: 17 residues. For the CDR3, the DNA is TGTGCCAGCAGTCTCCGGACTAGCGGGACGAGCACAGATACGCAGTATTTT. It encodes CASSLRTSGTSTDTQYF.

This clone was counted a single time. V and J are TRBV11-2 and TRBJ2-3, with D tentatively TRBD1 (5 bases). The germline CDR1 and CDR2 sequences are SGHAT and FQNNGV. This CDR3 region has 14 residues. The V gene lost 5 bases and the J gene lost 2 bases, with 11 bases spanning the gap. The CDR3 loop is CASSPRQNTDTQYF. In nucleotides, the CDR3 is TGTGCCAGCAGCCCTCGACAGAACACAGATACGCAGTATTTT.

The rearrangement joins TRBV6-5 to TRBJ1-6; unclear D gene. CDR1 is MNHEY and CDR2 is SVGAGI in the germline V gene. The CDR3 consists of 12 residues. Trimming shortened V by 6 bases and J by 12 bases, and 12 bases separated the two germline ends. CDR3 residues: CASSRYDGPLHF. Written as DNA, the CDR3 is TGTGCCAGCAGCAGATACGATGGACCCCTCCACTTT.

This clone is a singleton in its sample. The chain's CDR3 is CASSATGAGNSPLHF. In DNA form, the CDR3 reads TGTGCCAGCAGTGCGACAGGGGCGGGTAATTCACCCCTCCACTTT. V gene TRBV6-5 combines with J gene TRBJ1-6; TRBD1 matches at 8 bases. The CDR3 runs 15 residues. V lost 5 bases, J lost 6 bases, and 6 bases stayed unmatched. Germline CDR1 is MNHEY and CDR2 is SVGAGI.

The V gene is TRBV7-9, the J gene TRBJ1-3, with 8 bases aligning to TRBD1. Germline lookup yields CDR1 SEHNR and CDR2 FQNEAQ (reference sequence). V was clipped by 6 bases and J by 4 bases; unmatched bases: 5. The CDR3 spans 14 residues. The CDR3 spells CASRLTGAGNTIYF. The CDR3, as DNA: TGTGCCAGCAGACTGACAGGGGCCGGAAACACCATATATTTT. The variable domain in full, completed from reference TRBV7-9 and TRBJ1-3, reads DTGVSQNPRHKITKRGQNVTFRCDPISEHNRLYWYRQTLGQGPEFLTYFQNEAQLEKSRLLSDRFSAERPKGSFSTLEIQRTEQGDSAMYLCASRLTGAGNTIYFGEGSWLTVV.

The chain carries TRBV4-1 and TRBJ1-1, with D tentatively TRBD1 (6 bases). V lost 0 bases to trimming and J lost 3 bases, with 11 bases between them. CDR3 length: 15 amino acids. CDR1 is MGHRA and CDR2 is YSYEKL in the germline V gene. The CDR3 DNA follows: TGCGCCAGCAGCCAAGAGGGGGCAACGGACACTGAAGCTTTCTTT. Translating it yields CASSQEGATDTEAFF.

The J gene is TRBJ1-2, the V gene TRBV15; D is possibly TRBD1 (5 bases). With 1 base removed from V and 0 bases from J, the gap between germline ends came to 9 bases. This CDR3 has 15 residues. Germline V gene data show CDR1 as LNHNV and CDR2 as YYDKDF (reference sequence). The CDR3 nucleotides are TGTGCCACCAGCAGAGGAGGACATTCTAACTATGGCTACACCTTC. Protein sequence: CATSRGGHSNYGYTF.

The chain is built from TRBV18 and TRBJ1-5; 7 nucleotides match TRBD1. CDR1 KGHSH and CDR2 LQKENI come from the germline V gene. The CDR3 consists of 14 residues. The trim removed 4 bases at V and 3 bases at J, leaving 3 bases unmatched. CDR3 region: CASSQQGNNQPQHF. Here the CDR3 DNA reads TGTGCCAGCTCACAACAGGGGAACAATCAGCCCCAGCATTTT.

This clone was counted ten times or more. V is TRBV7-9 and J is TRBJ2-7, with TRBD1 as a possible D gene (5 bases). This CDR3 comprises 13 residues. Germline V gene data show CDR1 as SEHNR and CDR2 as FQNEAQ (reference sequence). The V and J ends lost 2 bases and 5 bases respectively, with 10 bases between them. CDR3 sequence (DNA): TGTGCCAGCAGCTTAAGAGGCAGGGACGAGCAGTACTTC. Amino acids: CASSLRGRDEQYF.

This clone has a single count. The chain is built from TRBV29-1 and TRBJ1-2; D uncertain. The CDR3 contains 10 residues. The V gene's germline CDR1 is SQVTM and CDR2 ANQGSEA. The CDR3 sequence: CGGLHYGYTF. Written as DNA, the CDR3 is TGCGGTGGACTCCACTATGGCTACACCTTC. Combining the CDR3 with reference TRBV29-1 and TRBJ1-2 gives the whole variable domain SAVISQKPSRDICQRGTSLTIQCQVDSQVTMMFWYRQQPGQSLTLIATANQGSEATYESGFVIDKFPISRPNLTFSTLTVSNMSPEDSSIYLCGGLHYGYTFGSGTRLTVV.

The CDR3 DNA is TGTGCCACCGCCTTAGGGGGGTACCGGGACAGCGGATACTACGAGCAGTACTTC. Its protein is CATALGGYRDSGYYEQYF. The rearrangement links TRBV19 to TRBJ2-7; D is perhaps TRBD1 (7 bases). Per the germline V gene, CDR1 is LNHDA and CDR2 is SQIVND (reference sequence). CDR3 length: 18 amino acids. Trimming stripped 10 bases from V and 3 bases from J, with 31 bases between.

V gene TRBV15 combines with J gene TRBJ2-5; TRBD1 is a possible D gene (6 bases). Per germline, CDR1 LNHNV and CDR2 YYDKDF (reference sequence). This CDR3 spans 15 amino acids. V gave up 7 bases and J gave up 1 base, with 16 bases separating them. CDR3 DNA: TGTGCCACCATCAGGGGCAGGGGCCCCCAAGAGACCCAGTACTTC. Encoded protein: CATIRGRGPQETQYF.

This clone was picked up one time. The chain joins TRBV29-1 to TRBJ1-6, with D possibly matching TRBD1 (6 bases). The germline V and J ends were trimmed by 5 bases and 6 bases, with 8 bases remaining between them. The length of the CDR3 is 12 residues. Germline V gene lookup returns CDR1 SQVTM and CDR2 ANQGSEA. The CDR3 sequence is CSVRDINSPLHF. The CDR3 DNA follows: TGCAGCGTTCGGGACATTAATTCACCCCTCCACTTT.

The chain has TRBV7-2 and TRBJ1-5; maybe TRBD1 (5 bases). From germline, CDR1 is SGHTA and CDR2 FQGNSA. The CDR3 consists of 13 residues. V lost 5 bases and J 6 bases, leaving 11 bases between the germline ends. This CDR3 is CASSPQGSQPQHF. DNA for the CDR3: TGTGCCAGCAGCCCGCAGGGAAGTCAGCCCCAGCATTTT.

The chain employs TRBV10-3 and TRBJ1-6, with 10 bases fitting TRBD1. Looked up from germline, CDR1 is ENHRY and CDR2 is SYGVKD. V shed 6 bases and J 5 bases; nucleotides not matched to a gene: 7. CDR3 length: 16 amino acids. CDR3 protein: CAISPTDRGNNSPLHF. The DNA for the CDR3 is TGTGCCATCAGCCCTACGGACAGGGGGAATAATTCACCCCTCCACTTT.

The chain couples TRBV28 to TRBJ2-5, with 7 bases aligning to TRBD2. There are 14 residues in the CDR3. The V gene end was trimmed by 6 bases and the J gene end by 7 bases; junction bases not matched to a gene: 11. Germline CDR1 reads MDHEN; CDR2 reads SYDVKM. Here the CDR3 reads CASSPFGGSGTQYF. Here the CDR3 DNA reads TGTGCCAGCAGCCCCTTCGGGGGGTCCGGGACCCAGTACTTC.

The rearrangement links TRBV5-1 to TRBJ1-6; TRBD1 is a possible D gene (6 bases). The CDR3 runs 15 residues. V lost 3 bases, J lost 5 bases, and 12 bases lay in between. In germline, CDR1 is SGHRS, CDR2 YFSETQ. The CDR3 DNA follows: TGCGCCAGCAGCTCGACAGGCGGAGATAATTCACCCCTCCACTTT. This translates into CASSSTGGDNSPLHF.

CDR3 amino acids: CASSLAPGPSYEQYF. The CDR3 DNA follows: TGTGCCAGCAGCTTAGCCCCAGGCCCATCCTACGAGCAGTACTTC. The rearrangement joins TRBV7-2 to TRBJ2-7, with D hard to call. The CDR3 is 15 residues long. V lost 0 bases to trimming and J lost 1 base, with 10 bases between them. The V gene's germline CDR1 is SGHTA and CDR2 FQGNSA. Full variable domain (remainder filled in from reference TRBV7-2 and TRBJ2-7): GAGVSQSPSNKVTEKGKDVELRCDPISGHTALYWYRQSLGQGLEFLIYFQGNSAPDKSGLPSDRFSAERTGGSVSTLTIQRTQQEDSAVYLCASSLAPGPSYEQYFGPGTRLTVT.

The chain employs TRBV4-2 and TRBJ1-1; TRBD1 agrees at 8 bases. CDR3 length: 16 residues. Trimming at V came to 5 bases and at J to 0 bases, leaving 8 bases not matched to a gene. Germline V gene sequence: CDR1 LGHNA, CDR2 YNFKEQ. The CDR3 nucleotides read TGTGCCAGCAGCGCGCGGGACAGGTTCATGAACACTGAAGCTTTCTTT. This codes for CASSARDRFMNTEAFF.

CDR3 residues: CASRDRSSTDTQYF. The DNA for the CDR3 is TGTGCCAGCAGGGACAGATCTAGCACAGATACGCAGTATTTT. The rearrangement uses TRBV6-1 and TRBJ2-3; the D gene is possibly TRBD1 (6 bases). The CDR3 runs to 14 residues. Germline loops: CDR1 MNHNS, CDR2 SASEGT. The V end lost 6 bases, the J end lost 0 bases, and 10 bases lay between the germline ends.

CDR3 in DNA: TGTGCCAGCAGTCCGTTCTACGAGCAGTACTTC. The encoded protein is CASSPFYEQYF. This chain connects TRBV27 to TRBJ2-7; no firm D call. V gave up 5 bases and J gave up 3 bases, with 5 bases separating them. Germline-derived CDR1 and CDR2 are MNHEY and SMNVEV (reference sequence). This CDR3 spans 11 amino acids.

The gene calls are TRBV28 and TRBJ1-1, with 7 bases matching TRBD1. Germline V CDR1 and CDR2: MDHEN, SYDVKM. The length of the CDR3 is 15 residues. V shed 1 base and J 10 bases; nucleotides not matched to a gene: 12. The CDR3, as DNA: TGTGCCAGCAGTTTATTGGGGTGGGGGCAGGGGGGAGCTTTCTTT. Protein product: CASSLLGWGQGGAFF. Full variable domain (rest looked up from reference TRBV28 and TRBJ1-1): DVKVTQSSRYLVKRTGEKVFLECVQDMDHENMFWYRQDPGLGLRLIYFSYDVKMKEKGDIPEGYSVSREKKERFSLILESASTNQTSMYLCASSLLGWGQGGAFFGQGTRLTVV.